This is a list of T cell receptor beta chains from one sample in a study of blood T cell repertoires in COVID-19. Sequenced by immunoSEQ multiplex PCR; TCRdb stores in-frame clones only, minus some. The table records some 200,000 clones, 90% of them present only once. The sequenced sample consisted of peripheral blood. The origin of the receptors is a man aged 45 to 65 with acute or convalescent COVID-19. The CDR3 runs from the conserved cysteine through the conserved F or W. D genes are given only for firm matches. The listing skips clone size in some rows; elsewhere it reads once, few, many or a size class.

abundance,v_gene,d_gene,j_gene,CDR3aa,CDR3nt
.,TRBV10-1,TRBD1,TRBJ1-5,CASSDSGDRSNQPQHF,TGCGCCAGCAGTGACTCTGGGGACAGGAGCAATCAGCCCCAGCATTTT
.,TRBV30,.,TRBJ1-1,CAWSVRPGVFAEAFF,TGTGCCTGGAGTGTACGGCCAGGGGTGTTCGCTGAAGCTTTCTTT
.,TRBV10-3,.,TRBJ1-4,CAISESAGVEKLFF,TGTGCCATCAGTGAGTCGGCAGGGGTGGAAAAACTGTTTTTT
few,TRBV7-2,TRBD1,TRBJ1-6,CASSSRQGESPLHF,TGTGCCAGCAGCTCACGACAGGGGGAGTCACCCCTCCACTTT
.,TRBV4-1,TRBD1,TRBJ1-4,CASSQNTGGTNEKLFF,TGCGCCAGCAGCCAGAACACAGGGGGAACTAATGAAAAACTGTTTTTT
.,TRBV7-2,TRBD2,TRBJ2-3,CASSRDYTTDTQYF,TGTGCCAGCAGCCGGGACTATACCACAGATACGCAGTATTTT
.,TRBV6-5,.,TRBJ2-1,CASQTGIPYNEQFF,TGTGCCAGCCAAACAGGGATACCCTACAATGAGCAGTTCTTC
.,TRBV9,TRBD2,TRBJ2-1,CASSVVPSGRVEQFF,TGTGCCAGCAGCGTAGTTCCTAGCGGGAGGGTTGAGCAGTTCTTC
once,TRBV10-3,TRBD2,TRBJ2-3,CAISRLAGSTDTQYF,TGTGCCATCTCCCGACTAGCGGGATCCACAGATACGCAGTATTTT
once,TRBV11-1,.,TRBJ1-1,CASSLQGITEAFF,TGTGCCAGCAGCTTACAGGGGATCACTGAAGCTTTCTTT
.,TRBV20-1,.,TRBJ2-1,CSARSYNEQFF,TGCAGTGCTAGGAGTTACAATGAGCAGTTCTTC
.,TRBV15,TRBD1,TRBJ1-3,CATSRGQGSHGNTIYF,TGTGCCACCAGCAGAGGACAGGGGAGTCATGGAAACACCATATATTTT
.,TRBV28,TRBD2,TRBJ2-7,CASSTPSGIIYEQYF,TGTGCCAGCAGTACCCCTAGCGGGATTATTTACGAGCAGTACTTC
once,TRBV27,.,TRBJ1-4,CASSLSSTPTNEKLFF,TGTGCCAGCAGTTTAAGTTCGACACCAACTAATGAAAAACTGTTTTTT
.,TRBV9,TRBD1,TRBJ2-7,CASSVSWQGAYEQYF,TGTGCCAGCAGCGTAAGTTGGCAGGGGGCCTACGAGCAGTACTTC
.,TRBV9,.,TRBJ2-7,CASSVGGMSYEQYF,TGTGCCAGCAGCGTAGGAGGCATGAGCTACGAGCAGTACTTC
.,TRBV6-6,.,TRBJ2-5,CASSYGAGAPQETQYF,TGTGCCAGCAGTTACGGTGCGGGGGCCCCTCAAGAGACCCAGTACTTC
.,TRBV9,.,TRBJ2-2,CASSVGDRGTGELFF,TGTGCCAGCAGCGTAGGTGATAGGGGTACCGGGGAGCTGTTTTTT
once,TRBV5-4,.,TRBJ2-5,CASSLAVKETQYF,TGTGCCAGCAGCTTGGCGGTTAAAGAGACCCAGTACTTC
.,TRBV6-5,TRBD1,TRBJ1-1,CASKSPGQMNTEAFF,TGTGCCAGCAAATCGCCGGGACAGATGAACACTGAAGCTTTCTTT